This is a list of T cell receptor beta chains from one sample in a study of CDR3 diversity in severe acne. From the PCR reads, TCRdb called clonotypes with MiXCR, one entry per CDR3 protein. The sample includes more than 85,000 distinct CDR3 sequences, approximately 49% of them seen just once. Sequencing was carried out using blood. The source of these receptors is a male donor with severe acne vulgaris. Each CDR3 is given with its conserved first and last residue. Fields, in order: J gene, clone size, V gene, D gene, CDR3 DNA, CDR3 protein. A D gene is named only where the DNA matches it firmly. Rows may omit the clone size; those that give it use once, few, many or a size class.

J gene: TRBJ2-2
clone size: many
V gene: TRBV7-3
D gene: .
CDR3 DNA: TGTGCCAGCAGCTTAAGGGGAGGGGGAAACACCGGGGAGCTGTTTTTT
CDR3 protein: CASSLRGGGNTGELFF

J gene: TRBJ2-1
clone size: many
V gene: TRBV5-1
D gene: TRBD2
CDR3 DNA: TGCGCCAGCAGCTCCCGAGGACTAGCGGGAGGTTCCTACAATGAGCAGTTCTTC
CDR3 protein: CASSSRGLAGGSYNEQFF

J gene: TRBJ1-1
clone size: .
V gene: TRBV25-1
D gene: TRBD1
CDR3 DNA: TGTGCCAGCAGTAGATACAGGGGGGAAGCTTTCTTT
CDR3 protein: CASSRYRGEAFF

J gene: TRBJ1-1
clone size: many
V gene: TRBV20-1
D gene: .
CDR3 DNA: TGCAGTGCTCCCATTTATGGTGGAACTGAAGCTTTCTTT
CDR3 protein: CSAPIYGGTEAFF

J gene: TRBJ2-7
clone size: many
V gene: TRBV7-9
D gene: TRBD2
CDR3 DNA: TGTGCCAGCAGCTTCGCTAGCGGGACCCAAAGGGAGCAGTACTTC
CDR3 protein: CASSFASGTQREQYF

J gene: TRBJ1-6
clone size: .
V gene: TRBV10-3
D gene: .
CDR3 DNA: TGTGCCAGCAGTTACCTGAGTAATTCACCCCTCCACTTT
CDR3 protein: CASSYLSNSPLHF

J gene: TRBJ2-3
clone size: .
V gene: TRBV7-4
D gene: .
CDR3 DNA: TGTGCCAGCAGCCCGACCGGGATTCGCACAGATACGCTGTATTTT
CDR3 protein: CASSPTGIRTDTLYF

J gene: TRBJ1-1
clone size: many
V gene: TRBV7-8
D gene: .
CDR3 DNA: TGTGCCAGCAGTCGACAGGAGATCACTGAAGCTTTCTTT
CDR3 protein: CASSRQEITEAFF

J gene: TRBJ1-3
clone size: .
V gene: TRBV7-2
D gene: .
CDR3 DNA: TGTGCCAGCAGCCCCACAGGGTACTCTGGAGACACCATATATTTT
CDR3 protein: CASSPTGYSGDTIYF

J gene: TRBJ1-2
clone size: .
V gene: TRBV29-1
D gene: .
CDR3 DNA: TGCAGCGTTGATCTCGGCCTTTATGGCTACACCTTC
CDR3 protein: CSVDLGLYGYTF

J gene: TRBJ2-1
clone size: .
V gene: TRBV28
D gene: .
CDR3 DNA: TGTGCCAGCAGGGGAGTCGGGGACCGTAGTGAGCAGTTCTTC
CDR3 protein: CASRGVGDRSEQFF

J gene: TRBJ1-1
clone size: many
V gene: TRBV29-1
D gene: .
CDR3 DNA: TGCAGCGCCACCGGACAGAACACTGAAGCTTTCTTT
CDR3 protein: CSATGQNTEAFF

J gene: TRBJ2-3
clone size: many
V gene: TRBV7-6
D gene: .
CDR3 DNA: TGTGCCAGCAGCTCCACCGTTGGCCATACAGATACGCAGTATTTT
CDR3 protein: CASSSTVGHTDTQYF

J gene: TRBJ2-5
clone size: .
V gene: TRBV6-5
D gene: .
CDR3 DNA: TGTGCCAGCAGTTACGGGCAGGGTAGAGAGACCCAGTACTTC
CDR3 protein: CASSYGQGRETQYF

J gene: TRBJ2-3
clone size: .
V gene: TRBV18
D gene: .
CDR3 DNA: TGTGCCAGCTCACCAAACGGACAACCAGCAGATACGCAGTATTTT
CDR3 protein: CASSPNGQPADTQYF

J gene: TRBJ2-3
clone size: .
V gene: TRBV20-1
D gene: .
CDR3 DNA: TGCAGTGCTAGACATTACAGGGCTACAGATACGCAGTATTTT
CDR3 protein: CSARHYRATDTQYF

J gene: TRBJ2-6
clone size: .
V gene: TRBV13
D gene: .
CDR3 DNA: TGTGCCAGCAGCATCTGGGACTTCGTGGGGTCTGGGGCCAACGTCCTGACTTTC
CDR3 protein: CASSIWDFVGSGANVLTF

J gene: TRBJ1-1
clone size: .
V gene: TRBV7-6
D gene: .
CDR3 DNA: TGTGCCAGCAGCAGGACCGCGAACACTGAAGCTTTCTTT
CDR3 protein: CASSRTANTEAFF

J gene: TRBJ1-1
clone size: many
V gene: TRBV27
D gene: .
CDR3 DNA: TGTGCCAGCAGTTTAGGGGGCGCCAGGGCTTTCTTT
CDR3 protein: CASSLGGARAFF

J gene: TRBJ2-1
clone size: .
V gene: TRBV15
D gene: .
CDR3 DNA: TGTGCCACCAGCAGAGTAGGGGGAGGGCAGTTCTTC
CDR3 protein: CATSRVGGGQFF

J gene: TRBJ1-2
clone size: once
V gene: TRBV25-1
D gene: TRBD1
CDR3 DNA: TGTGCCAGCTTCCCCCGGGACAGGGCTGGCTACACCTTC
CDR3 protein: CASFPRDRAGYTF

J gene: TRBJ1-1
clone size: .
V gene: TRBV19
D gene: .
CDR3 DNA: TGTGCCAGCACCCTGGGGGGCGACACTGAAGCTTTCTTT
CDR3 protein: CASTLGGDTEAFF

J gene: TRBJ2-5
clone size: .
V gene: TRBV25-1
D gene: .
CDR3 DNA: TGTGCTAGTGGTTTGGGACGGCAAGAGACCCAGTACTTC
CDR3 protein: CASGLGRQETQYF

J gene: TRBJ2-3
clone size: many
V gene: TRBV7-9
D gene: .
CDR3 DNA: TGTGCCAGCAGCCCTAACAGTACAGATACGCAGTATTTT
CDR3 protein: CASSPNSTDTQYF